This TCR beta chain derives from a study of blood T cell repertoires in COVID-19. V was shortened by 4 bases and J by 2 bases, with 6 bases between the two germline ends. Germline CDR1 is LNHDA and CDR2 is SQIVND (reference sequence). The CDR3 length is 13 residues. Sequenced by immunoSEQ multiplex PCR; TCRdb stores in-frame clones only, minus some. Among about 130,000 clones, roughly 80% were seen once, and the ten largest hold 3% to 3.5%. Source material: peripheral blood. The TCR was taken from a woman older than 75 with acute or convalescent COVID-19. The chain carries TRBV19 and TRBJ2-1, with D maybe TRBD2 (6 bases). The CDR3 loop is CASSSGAYNEQFF. The CDR3 DNA is TGTGCCAGTAGTAGCGGGGCCTACAATGAGCAGTTCTTC.